The rows below give T cell receptor beta chains drawn from one sample of a study of post-analysis software for immune sequencing data. TCRdb itself ran the PCR reads through MiXCR, one entry per CDR3 protein. The data hold about 540,000 distinct CDR3 sequences, with 30% to 40% observed a single time. Sequencing was done on a sample of blood. The receptors stem from a girl between 2 and 17 years old with multiple sclerosis. Each CDR3 is given with its conserved first and last residue. Fields, in order: J gene, D gene, V gene, clone size, CDR3 protein, CDR3 DNA. D genes are given only for firm matches. Only some rows state a clone size, as once, few, many or a class for expanded clones.

j_call: TRBJ2-5; d_call: .; v_call: TRBV20-1; clone_size: .; cdr3_aa: CSAPEGGSETQYF; cdr3_nt: TGCAGTGCGCCCGAGGGGGGGAGCGAGACCCAGTACTTC
j_call: TRBJ2-3; d_call: TRBD2; v_call: TRBV6-1; clone_size: .; cdr3_aa: CASRRGGSSDTQYF; cdr3_nt: TGTGCCAGCAGGCGGGGGGGTAGTTCAGATACGCAGTATTTT
j_call: TRBJ2-7; d_call: TRBD2; v_call: TRBV20-1; clone_size: .; cdr3_aa: CSARVEAGGLFSYEQYF; cdr3_nt: TGCAGTGCTAGGGTTGAGGCGGGGGGGCTATTCTCCTACGAGCAGTACTTC
j_call: TRBJ1-6; d_call: .; v_call: TRBV20-1; clone_size: few; cdr3_aa: CSARERTGLANNSPLHF; cdr3_nt: TGCAGTGCTAGAGAGAGAACAGGCTTGGCTAATAATTCACCCCTCCACTTT
j_call: TRBJ2-1; d_call: TRBD2; v_call: TRBV7-9; clone_size: few; cdr3_aa: CASSTGLAGKNEQFF; cdr3_nt: TGTGCCAGCAGCACCGGACTAGCGGGGAAAAATGAGCAGTTCTTC
j_call: TRBJ2-2; d_call: .; v_call: TRBV2; clone_size: .; cdr3_aa: CASSPSSKTGELFF; cdr3_nt: TGTGCCAGCAGTCCGAGCAGTAAGACCGGGGAGCTGTTTTTT
j_call: TRBJ1-1; d_call: .; v_call: TRBV5-1; clone_size: .; cdr3_aa: CASSLEGGKGAFF; cdr3_nt: TGCGCCAGCAGCTTGGAGGGGGGCAAAGGAGCTTTCTTT
j_call: TRBJ2-7; d_call: .; v_call: TRBV3-1; clone_size: .; cdr3_aa: CASSQSPRGIYEQYF; cdr3_nt: TGTGCCAGCAGCCAATCACCACGGGGGATCTACGAGCAGTACTTC
j_call: TRBJ1-1; d_call: .; v_call: TRBV6-1; clone_size: few; cdr3_aa: CASTAGPSNSEAFF; cdr3_nt: TGTGCCAGCACTGCGGGCCCAAGCAACTCTGAAGCTTTCTTT
j_call: TRBJ1-5; d_call: .; v_call: TRBV7-2; clone_size: few; cdr3_aa: CASSLQGSDMPQHF; cdr3_nt: TGTGCCAGCAGCCTACAGGGATCGGATATGCCCCAGCATTTT
j_call: TRBJ1-2; d_call: .; v_call: TRBV3-1; clone_size: many; cdr3_aa: CASSRIAGERSGYTF; cdr3_nt: TGTGCCAGCAGCCGTATAGCAGGGGAACGTTCGGGCTACACCTTC
j_call: TRBJ2-3; d_call: TRBD2; v_call: TRBV7-6; clone_size: few; cdr3_aa: CASSRTSGATQYF; cdr3_nt: TGTGCCAGCAGCAGGACTAGTGGAGCTACGCAGTATTTT
j_call: TRBJ2-1; d_call: TRBD1; v_call: TRBV28; clone_size: few; cdr3_aa: CASTSRRSRTGGYGEQFF; cdr3_nt: TGTGCCAGCACCTCCCGAAGGTCCAGGACAGGGGGTTATGGTGAGCAGTTCTTC
j_call: TRBJ2-5; d_call: TRBD2; v_call: TRBV7-3; clone_size: many; cdr3_aa: CASGLAGQETQYF; cdr3_nt: TGTGCCAGCGGACTAGCGGGGCAAGAGACCCAGTACTTC
j_call: TRBJ2-3; d_call: .; v_call: TRBV6-1; clone_size: .; cdr3_aa: CASSEADRSDTQYF; cdr3_nt: TGTGCCAGCAGTGAAGCCGACAGGTCAGATACGCAGTATTTT
j_call: TRBJ2-7; d_call: .; v_call: TRBV11-1; clone_size: few; cdr3_aa: CASSLYWGPSYEQYF; cdr3_nt: TGTGCCAGCAGCTTATACTGGGGCCCATCCTACGAGCAGTACTTC
j_call: TRBJ2-7; d_call: .; v_call: TRBV20-1; clone_size: .; cdr3_aa: CSARGLGETYEQYF; cdr3_nt: TGCAGTGCTAGAGGACTGGGGGAGACCTACGAGCAGTACTTC